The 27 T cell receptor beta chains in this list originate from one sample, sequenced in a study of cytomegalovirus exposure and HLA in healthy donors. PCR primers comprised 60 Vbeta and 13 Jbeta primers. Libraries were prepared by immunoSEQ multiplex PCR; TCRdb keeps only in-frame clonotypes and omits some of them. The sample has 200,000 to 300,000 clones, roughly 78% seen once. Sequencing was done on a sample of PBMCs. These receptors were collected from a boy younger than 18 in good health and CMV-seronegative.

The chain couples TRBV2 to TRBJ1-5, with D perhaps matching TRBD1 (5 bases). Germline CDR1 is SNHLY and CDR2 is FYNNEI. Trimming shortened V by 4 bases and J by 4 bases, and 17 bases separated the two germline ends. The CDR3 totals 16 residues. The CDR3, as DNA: TGTGCCAGCAGTGGCCCTTCGGACACAGCAAATCAGCCCCAGCATTTT. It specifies CASSGPSDTANQPQHF.

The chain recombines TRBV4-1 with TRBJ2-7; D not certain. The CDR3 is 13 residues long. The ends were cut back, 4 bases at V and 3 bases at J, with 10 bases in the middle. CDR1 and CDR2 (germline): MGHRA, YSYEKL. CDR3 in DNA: TGCGCCAGCAGCCCTCTGGCCGTCTACGAGCAGTACTTC. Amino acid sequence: CASSPLAVYEQYF.

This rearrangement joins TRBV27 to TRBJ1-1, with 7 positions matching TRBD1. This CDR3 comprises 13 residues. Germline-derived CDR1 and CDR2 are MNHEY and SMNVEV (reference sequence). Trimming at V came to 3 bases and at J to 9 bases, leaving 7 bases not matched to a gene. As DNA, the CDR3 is TGTGCCAGCAGTTTCGGGGACAGATCTCAAGCTTTCTTT. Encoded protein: CASSFGDRSQAFF.

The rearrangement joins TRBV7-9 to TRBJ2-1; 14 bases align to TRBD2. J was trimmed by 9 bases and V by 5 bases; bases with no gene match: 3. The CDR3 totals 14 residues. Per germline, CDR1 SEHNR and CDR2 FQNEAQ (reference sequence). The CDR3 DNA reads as TGTGCCAGCAGCCGACTAGCGGGGGGGGGTGAGCAGTTCTTC. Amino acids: CASSRLAGGGEQFF.

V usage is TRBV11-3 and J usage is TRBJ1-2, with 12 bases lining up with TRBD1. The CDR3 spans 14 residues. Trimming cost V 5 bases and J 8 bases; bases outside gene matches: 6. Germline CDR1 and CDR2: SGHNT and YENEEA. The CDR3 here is CASSGDRGQRGYTF. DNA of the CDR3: TGTGCCAGCAGCGGGGACAGGGGGCAGCGGGGCTACACCTTC. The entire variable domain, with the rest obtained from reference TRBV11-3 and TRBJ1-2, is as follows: EAGVVQSPRYKIIEKKQPVAFWCNPISGHNTLYWYLQNLGQGPELLIRYENEEAVDDSQLPKDRFSAERLKGVDSTLKIQPAELGDSAVYLCASSGDRGQRGYTFGSGTRLTVV.

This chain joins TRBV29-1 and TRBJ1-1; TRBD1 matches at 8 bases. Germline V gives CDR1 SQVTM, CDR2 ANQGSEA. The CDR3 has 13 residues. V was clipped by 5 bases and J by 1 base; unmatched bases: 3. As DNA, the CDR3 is TGCAGCGTTAACGGACAGGGGAACACTGAAGCTTTCTTT. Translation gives CSVNGQGNTEAFF.

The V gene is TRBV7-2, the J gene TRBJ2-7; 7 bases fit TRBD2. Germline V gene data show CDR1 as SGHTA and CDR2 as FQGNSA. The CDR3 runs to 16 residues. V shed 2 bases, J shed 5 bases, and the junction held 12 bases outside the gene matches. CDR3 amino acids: CASSLYGRGAYHEQYF. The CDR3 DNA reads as TGTGCCAGCAGCTTATATGGGAGGGGTGCTTACCACGAGCAGTACTTC.

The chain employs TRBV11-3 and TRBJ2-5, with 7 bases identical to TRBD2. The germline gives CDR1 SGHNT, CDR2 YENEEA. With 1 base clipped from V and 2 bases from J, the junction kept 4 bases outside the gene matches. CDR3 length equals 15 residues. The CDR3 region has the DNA TGTGCCAGCAGCTTAGGTCTAGCGGCTCAAGAGACCCAGTACTTC. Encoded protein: CASSLGLAAQETQYF.

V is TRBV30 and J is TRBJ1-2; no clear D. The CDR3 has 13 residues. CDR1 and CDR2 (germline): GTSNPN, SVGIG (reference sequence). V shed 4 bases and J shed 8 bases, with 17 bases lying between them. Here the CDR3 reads CAWTKRPQAGYTF. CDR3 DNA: TGTGCCTGGACAAAAAGGCCCCAAGCGGGCTACACCTTC.

As DNA, the CDR3 is TGTGCCAGCACCGTGGGGGGGTGGGGGATAGAGACCCAGTACTTC. Translating gives CASTVGGWGIETQYF. This sequence joins TRBV5-4 and TRBJ2-5, with 7 positions matching TRBD2. The CDR3 is made up of 15 amino acids. Germline CDR1 reads SGHNT; CDR2 reads YYREEE (reference sequence). Trimming removed 6 bases from V and 4 bases from J; junction bases left unmatched: 12.

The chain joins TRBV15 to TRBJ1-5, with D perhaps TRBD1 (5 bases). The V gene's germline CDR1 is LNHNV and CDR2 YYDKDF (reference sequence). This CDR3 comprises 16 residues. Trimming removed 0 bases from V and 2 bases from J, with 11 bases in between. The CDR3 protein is CATSRDGRQRNQPQHF. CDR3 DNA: TGTGCCACCAGCAGAGATGGAAGACAGCGCAATCAGCCCCAGCATTTT.

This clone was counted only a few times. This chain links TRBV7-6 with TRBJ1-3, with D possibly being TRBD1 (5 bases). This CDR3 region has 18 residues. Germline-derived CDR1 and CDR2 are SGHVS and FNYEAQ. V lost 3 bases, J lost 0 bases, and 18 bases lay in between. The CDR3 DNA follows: TGTGCCAGCAGCTTCGCCACCGGACAAATCAGCTCTGGAAACACCATATATTTT. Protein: CASSFATGQISSGNTIYF.

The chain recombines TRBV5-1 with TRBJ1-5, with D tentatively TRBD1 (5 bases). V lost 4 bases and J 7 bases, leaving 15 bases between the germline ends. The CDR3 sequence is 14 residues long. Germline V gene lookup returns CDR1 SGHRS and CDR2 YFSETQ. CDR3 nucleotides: TGCGCCAGCAGCCCCGGGAGGGGTGGGCAGCCCCAGCATTTT. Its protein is CASSPGRGGQPQHF.

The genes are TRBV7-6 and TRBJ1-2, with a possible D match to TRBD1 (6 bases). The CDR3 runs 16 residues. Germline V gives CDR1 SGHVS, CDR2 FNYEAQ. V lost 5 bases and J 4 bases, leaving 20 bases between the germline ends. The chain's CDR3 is CASSPGGQGETYGYTF. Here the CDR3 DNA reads TGTGCCAGCAGCCCCGGGGGGCAGGGAGAAACCTATGGCTACACCTTC.

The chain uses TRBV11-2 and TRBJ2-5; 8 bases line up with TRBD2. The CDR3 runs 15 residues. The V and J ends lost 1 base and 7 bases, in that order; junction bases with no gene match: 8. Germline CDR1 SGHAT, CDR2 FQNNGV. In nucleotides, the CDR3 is TGTGCCAGCAGCTTAGGGGGCGGGGGGCGAGGGACCCAGTACTTC. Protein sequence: CASSLGGGGRGTQYF.

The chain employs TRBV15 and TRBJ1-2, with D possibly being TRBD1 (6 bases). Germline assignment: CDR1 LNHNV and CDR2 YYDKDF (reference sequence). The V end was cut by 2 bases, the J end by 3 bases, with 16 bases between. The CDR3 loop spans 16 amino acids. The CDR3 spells CATSRHRETPHYGYTF. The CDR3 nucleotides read TGTGCCACCAGCAGACACAGGGAGACCCCTCACTATGGCTACACCTTC. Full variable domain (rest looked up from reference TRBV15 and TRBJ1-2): DAMVIQNPRYQVTQFGKPVTLSCSQTLNHNVMYWYQQKSSQAPKLLFHYYDKDFNNEADTPDNFQSRRPNTSFCFLDIRSPGLGDTAMYLCATSRHRETPHYGYTFGSGTRLTVV.

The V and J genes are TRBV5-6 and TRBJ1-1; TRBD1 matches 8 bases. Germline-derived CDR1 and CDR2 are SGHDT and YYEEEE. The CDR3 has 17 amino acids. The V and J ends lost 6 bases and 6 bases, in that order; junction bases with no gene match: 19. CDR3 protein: CASTSPPHSGGKAEAFF. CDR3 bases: TGTGCCAGCACCTCCCCCCCCCACTCAGGGGGCAAAGCTGAAGCTTTCTTT. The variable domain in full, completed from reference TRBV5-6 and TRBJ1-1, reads DAGVTQSPTHLIKTRGQQVTLRCSPKSGHDTVSWYQQALGQGPQFIFQYYEEEERQRGNFPDRFSGHQFPNYSSELNVNALLLGDSALYLCASTSPPHSGGKAEAFFGQGTRLTVV.

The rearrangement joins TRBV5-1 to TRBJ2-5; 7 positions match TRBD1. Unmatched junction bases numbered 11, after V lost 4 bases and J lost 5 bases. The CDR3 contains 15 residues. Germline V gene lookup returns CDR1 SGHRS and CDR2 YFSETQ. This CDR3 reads CASSGTQGERETQYF. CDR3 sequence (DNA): TGCGCCAGCAGCGGGACGCAGGGGGAGAGGGAGACCCAGTACTTC.

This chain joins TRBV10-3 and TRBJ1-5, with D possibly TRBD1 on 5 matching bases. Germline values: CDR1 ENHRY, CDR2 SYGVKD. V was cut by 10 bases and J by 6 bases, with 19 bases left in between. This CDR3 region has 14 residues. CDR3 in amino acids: CATAIEGAGQPQHF. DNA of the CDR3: TGTGCCACCGCTATCGAAGGGGCTGGTCAGCCCCAGCATTTT.

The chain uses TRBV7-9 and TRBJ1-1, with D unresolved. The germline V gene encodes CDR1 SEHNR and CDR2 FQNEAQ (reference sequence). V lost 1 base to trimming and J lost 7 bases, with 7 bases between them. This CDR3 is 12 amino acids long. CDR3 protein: CASSLGGSEAFF. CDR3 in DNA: TGTGCCAGCAGCTTAGGTGGTAGTGAAGCTTTCTTT.

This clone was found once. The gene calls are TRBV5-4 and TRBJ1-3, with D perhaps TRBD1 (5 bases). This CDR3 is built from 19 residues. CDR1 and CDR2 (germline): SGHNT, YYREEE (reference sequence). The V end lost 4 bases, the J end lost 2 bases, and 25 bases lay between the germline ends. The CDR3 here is CASSPWGSGDTDPGNTIYF. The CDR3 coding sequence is TGTGCCAGCAGCCCCTGGGGGTCGGGGGATACAGATCCTGGAAACACCATATATTTT. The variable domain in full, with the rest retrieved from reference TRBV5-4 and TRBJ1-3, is ETGVTQSPTHLIKTRGQQVTLRCSSQSGHNTVSWYQQALGQGPQFIFQYYREEENGRGNFPPRFSGLQFPNYSSELNVNALELDDSALYLCASSPWGSGDTDPGNTIYFGEGSWLTVV.

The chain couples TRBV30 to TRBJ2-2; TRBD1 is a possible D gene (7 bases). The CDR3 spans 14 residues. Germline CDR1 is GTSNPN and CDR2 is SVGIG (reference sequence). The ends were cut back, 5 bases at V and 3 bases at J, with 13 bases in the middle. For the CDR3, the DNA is TGTGCCTGGGGGGGGACAGCCTACACCGGGGAGCTGTTTTTT. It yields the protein CAWGGTAYTGELFF.

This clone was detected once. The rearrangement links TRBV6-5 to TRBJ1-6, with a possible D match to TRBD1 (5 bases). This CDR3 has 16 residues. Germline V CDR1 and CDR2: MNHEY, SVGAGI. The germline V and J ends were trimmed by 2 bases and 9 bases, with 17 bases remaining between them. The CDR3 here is CASSYGRGEVSSPLHF. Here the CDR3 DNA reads TGTGCCAGCAGTTACGGTAGGGGCGAAGTCAGTTCACCCCTCCACTTT.

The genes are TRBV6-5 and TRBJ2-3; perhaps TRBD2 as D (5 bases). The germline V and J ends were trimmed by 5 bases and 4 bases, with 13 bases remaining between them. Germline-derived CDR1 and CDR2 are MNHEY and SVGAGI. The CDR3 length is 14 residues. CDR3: CASSGEPWADTQYF. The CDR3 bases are TGTGCCAGCAGTGGGGAGCCGTGGGCAGATACGCAGTATTTT.

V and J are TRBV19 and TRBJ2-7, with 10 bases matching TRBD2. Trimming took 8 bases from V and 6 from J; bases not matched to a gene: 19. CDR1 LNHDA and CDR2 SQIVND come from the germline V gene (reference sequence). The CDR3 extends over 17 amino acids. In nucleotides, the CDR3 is TGTGCCAGTGCGAAGAAGACTAGCGGGTCCCGTAGGGCCGAGCAGTACTTC. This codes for CASAKKTSGSRRAEQYF.

The CDR3 protein is CASSEGTDTEAFF. CDR3 nucleotide sequence: TGCGCCAGCAGCGAGGGGACAGACACTGAAGCTTTCTTT. J is TRBJ1-1 and V is TRBV5-1; TRBD1 matches 7 bases. V shed 4 bases, J shed 3 bases, and the junction held 3 bases outside the gene matches. Germline V lookup: CDR1 SGHRS, CDR2 YFSETQ. CDR3 length: 13 residues. The variable domain in full, completed from reference TRBV5-1 and TRBJ1-1, reads KAGVTQTPRYLIKTRGQQVTLSCSPISGHRSVSWYQQTPGQGLQFLFEYFSETQRNKGNFPGRFSGRQFSNSRSEMNVSTLELGDSALYLCASSEGTDTEAFFGQGTRLTVV.

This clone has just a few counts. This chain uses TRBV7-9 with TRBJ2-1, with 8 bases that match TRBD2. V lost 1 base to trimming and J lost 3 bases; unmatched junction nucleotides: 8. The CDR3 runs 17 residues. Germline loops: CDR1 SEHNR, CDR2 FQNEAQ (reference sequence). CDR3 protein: CASSLVVARGDYNEQFF. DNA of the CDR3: TGTGCCAGCAGCTTAGTGGTAGCGCGGGGGGACTACAATGAGCAGTTCTTC.